This entry is about one T cell receptor beta chain. Its antigen is not identified. Trimming took 4 bases from V and 0 from J; bases not matched to a gene: 2. The CDR3 loop spans 13 amino acids. Looked up from germline, CDR1 is SQVTM and CDR2 is ANQGSEA. Sorted-subset replicate PCRs used 200 ng DNA, 30,000 or so T cell genomes. The repertoire was sequenced with immunoSEQ multiplex PCR; TCRdb's copy has only in-frame clones and lacks some. The sample lists approximately 330,000 clones, over 70% occurring once. The data derive from a study of shared clonotypes between healthy human individuals. The healthy adult donors were HIV-negative and reported no recent acute infections or vaccinations. Broader study findings: Investigators expected sequencing depth to affect clonotype sharing among donors.

The chain couples TRBV29-1 to TRBJ2-7, with TRBD2 identical over 8 bases. The clonotype was recovered from a man aged 30 to 39 in good health. Sequencing was performed on memory CD4+ T cells sorted from blood. Documented subset: CD45RA-negative fraction. The CDR3 DNA sequence: TGCAGCGTTGTGAGCGGGAGCTCCTACGAGCAGTACTTC. Translation gives CSVVSGSSYEQYF.